The entry below describes one T cell receptor beta chain. Preparing the TCRbeta library involved the use of unique molecular identifiers. From the PCR reads, TCRdb called clonotypes with MiXCR, one entry per CDR3 protein. Of about 350,000 distinct CDR3 sequences listed, 10% to 15% were seen once; the top ten hold 3.5% to 4.5%. The V gene lost 0 bases and the J gene lost 1 base, with 19 bases spanning the gap. This CDR3 has 19 amino acids. Per germline, CDR1 SGHTA and CDR2 FQGNSA. The data belong to a study of T-cell reconstitution after alpha-beta-depleted transplantation in children. The source material was PBMCs, sampled from the stem cell graft. The TCR comes from a human donor who donated a stem cell graft to a child with Fanconi anemia. V and J are TRBV7-2 and TRBJ2-1, with a tentative D call TRBD1 (6 bases). The CDR3 is CASSLADWGRSSSYNEQFF. CDR3 DNA sequence: TGTGCCAGCAGCTTAGCTGATTGGGGGCGAAGTAGTTCCTACAATGAGCAGTTCTTC. The complete variable domain, with remaining parts taken from reference TRBV7-2 and TRBJ2-1, reads GAGVSQSPSNKVTEKGKDVELRCDPISGHTALYWYRQSLGQGLEFLIYFQGNSAPDKSGLPSDRFSAERTGGSVSTLTIQRTQQEDSAVYLCASSLADWGRSSSYNEQFFGPGTRLTVL.